This is a list of T cell receptor beta chains from one sample in a study of cytomegalovirus exposure and HLA in healthy donors. Libraries were prepared by immunoSEQ multiplex PCR; TCRdb keeps only in-frame clonotypes and omits some of them. The sample carries over 200,000 clones, over 80% recorded once. The sequencing input was PBMCs. Receptors originate from a woman in her forties in good health and CMV-seropositive. CDR3s include the opening cysteine and the closing phenylalanine or tryptophan. Fields, in order: J gene, D gene, clone size, V gene, CDR3 protein, CDR3 DNA. A D gene is named only where the DNA matches it firmly. Size values are once, few and many counts, or a class for expanded clones, and some rows have none.

j_gene: TRBJ2-3
d_gene: -
abundance: -
v_gene: TRBV29-1
CDR3aa: CSVGVTSSDTQYF
CDR3nt: TGCAGCGTTGGTGTGACTAGTTCGGATACGCAGTATTTT

j_gene: TRBJ2-1
d_gene: -
abundance: -
v_gene: TRBV19
CDR3aa: CASSIAAGEREQFF
CDR3nt: TGTGCCAGTAGTATAGCGGCAGGGGAACGTGAGCAGTTCTTC

j_gene: TRBJ2-3
d_gene: -
abundance: -
v_gene: TRBV19
CDR3aa: CASTMYAGTDTQYF
CDR3nt: TGTGCCAGTACAATGTACGCGGGAACAGATACGCAGTATTTT

j_gene: TRBJ2-3
d_gene: -
abundance: few
v_gene: TRBV10-1
CDR3aa: CASSDPRSGTDTQYF
CDR3nt: TGCGCCAGCAGTGACCCCCGCTCGGGCACAGATACGCAGTATTTT

j_gene: TRBJ2-7
d_gene: TRBD2
abundance: -
v_gene: TRBV7-2
CDR3aa: CASSLEAGGLREQYF
CDR3nt: TGTGCCAGCAGCTTAGAAGCGGGGGGCCTCCGGGAGCAGTACTTC

j_gene: TRBJ2-5
d_gene: -
abundance: -
v_gene: TRBV18
CDR3aa: CASSGTEQETQYF
CDR3nt: TGTGCCAGCTCCGGAACAGAGCAAGAGACCCAGTACTTC

j_gene: TRBJ1-3
d_gene: -
abundance: -
v_gene: TRBV5-1
CDR3aa: CASSLVGERGNTIYF
CDR3nt: TGCGCCAGCAGCTTGGTTGGGGAGAGGGGAAACACCATATATTTT

j_gene: TRBJ2-7
d_gene: -
abundance: -
v_gene: TRBV30
CDR3aa: CAWSVLAFSSYGQYF
CDR3nt: TGTGCCTGGAGTGTTTTGGCCTTTAGCTCCTACGGGCAGTACTTC

j_gene: TRBJ1-1
d_gene: TRBD1
abundance: -
v_gene: TRBV7-6
CDR3aa: CASSLQWDRGRGTEAFF
CDR3nt: TGTGCCAGCAGCTTGCAATGGGACAGGGGGCGCGGGACTGAAGCTTTCTTT

j_gene: TRBJ1-3
d_gene: -
abundance: -
v_gene: TRBV6-6
CDR3aa: CASSYRGGGNTIYF
CDR3nt: TGTGCCAGCAGTTACCGAGGAGGTGGAAACACCATATATTTT

j_gene: TRBJ1-6
d_gene: TRBD1
abundance: -
v_gene: TRBV19
CDR3aa: CASRGTGGGSPLHF
CDR3nt: TGTGCCAGTAGGGGAACAGGGGGTGGTTCACCCCTCCACTTT

j_gene: TRBJ2-2
d_gene: -
abundance: once
v_gene: TRBV10-3
CDR3aa: CAISERSNTGELFF
CDR3nt: TGTGCCATCAGTGAGCGGAGTAACACCGGGGAGCTGTTTTTT

j_gene: TRBJ1-3
d_gene: -
abundance: -
v_gene: TRBV6-5
CDR3aa: CASSSTTVSGNTIYF
CDR3nt: TGTGCCAGCAGTTCCACGACAGTCTCGGGAAACACCATATATTTT

j_gene: TRBJ1-1
d_gene: -
abundance: -
v_gene: TRBV7-9
CDR3aa: CSSSHGQEAFF
CDR3nt: TGTTCCAGCAGCCACGGACAAGAAGCTTTCTTT

j_gene: TRBJ1-5
d_gene: TRBD1
abundance: -
v_gene: TRBV7-7
CDR3aa: CASSSGDRVSNQPQHF
CDR3nt: TGTGCCAGCAGCTCTGGGGACAGGGTCAGCAATCAGCCCCAGCATTTT

j_gene: TRBJ1-1
d_gene: TRBD1
abundance: -
v_gene: TRBV9
CDR3aa: CASSEGGTGGPEAFF
CDR3nt: TGTGCCAGCAGCGAGGGGGGGACAGGGGGTCCCGAAGCTTTCTTT

j_gene: TRBJ1-6
d_gene: -
abundance: -
v_gene: TRBV12-5
CDR3aa: CASGSYRASNSPLHF
CDR3nt: TGTGCTAGTGGGTCCTACAGAGCTTCCAATTCCCCCCTCCACTTT

j_gene: TRBJ1-6
d_gene: -
abundance: -
v_gene: TRBV7-2
CDR3aa: CASRGGSYNSPLHF
CDR3nt: TGTGCCAGCCGGGGGGGTTCCTATAATTCACCCCTCCACTTT

j_gene: TRBJ1-2
d_gene: -
abundance: -
v_gene: TRBV6-1
CDR3aa: CASRDRNYGYTF
CDR3nt: TGTGCCAGCAGGGACAGAAACTATGGCTACACCTTC

j_gene: TRBJ2-5
d_gene: TRBD2
abundance: -
v_gene: TRBV10-3
CDR3aa: CAMSRTSGGQETQYF
CDR3nt: TGTGCCATGTCGAGGACTAGCGGGGGGCAAGAGACCCAGTACTTC

j_gene: TRBJ1-5
d_gene: TRBD1
abundance: -
v_gene: TRBV2
CDR3aa: CASRTDRDNQPQHF
CDR3nt: TGTGCCAGCAGAACCGACAGGGACAATCAGCCCCAGCATTTT

j_gene: TRBJ2-5
d_gene: -
abundance: -
v_gene: TRBV2
CDR3aa: CASRRDLMQETQYF
CDR3nt: TGTGCCAGCAGGAGGGATCTAATGCAAGAGACCCAGTACTTC

j_gene: TRBJ2-7
d_gene: TRBD1
abundance: -
v_gene: TRBV6-1
CDR3aa: CASSKGGGTGGFYEQYF
CDR3nt: TGTGCCAGCAGTAAAGGGGGGGGGACAGGGGGCTTCTACGAGCAGTACTTC

j_gene: TRBJ2-7
d_gene: -
abundance: -
v_gene: TRBV7-9
CDR3aa: CSSSLAQGSAYEQYF
CDR3nt: TGTTCCAGCAGCTTAGCGCAAGGCAGCGCCTACGAGCAGTACTTC

j_gene: TRBJ1-3
d_gene: -
abundance: -
v_gene: TRBV4-3
CDR3aa: CASSQSQARFGNTIYF
CDR3nt: TGCGCCAGCAGCCAATCGCAGGCCCGCTTCGGAAACACCATATATTTT

j_gene: TRBJ1-1
d_gene: TRBD1
abundance: -
v_gene: TRBV5-1
CDR3aa: CASSLQGDNTEAFF
CDR3nt: TGCGCCAGCAGCTTACAGGGGGATAACACTGAAGCTTTCTTT

j_gene: TRBJ1-6
d_gene: -
abundance: once
v_gene: TRBV10-3
CDR3aa: CAISAATATNSPLHF
CDR3nt: TGTGCCATCAGTGCAGCGACGGCAACCAATTCACCCCTCCACTTT

j_gene: TRBJ2-7
d_gene: TRBD2
abundance: -
v_gene: TRBV7-2
CDR3aa: CASSLVEGRAYEQYF
CDR3nt: TGTGCCAGCAGCTTAGTGGAGGGGAGGGCCTACGAGCAGTACTTC

j_gene: TRBJ1-6
d_gene: -
abundance: -
v_gene: TRBV4-3
CDR3aa: CASSQAWEAHNSPLHF
CDR3nt: TGCGCCAGCAGCCAAGCTTGGGAGGCCCATAATTCACCCCTCCACTTT

j_gene: TRBJ2-3
d_gene: -
abundance: -
v_gene: TRBV9
CDR3aa: CASSIPGWGGHTDTQYF
CDR3nt: TGTGCCAGCAGCATACCTGGTTGGGGGGGCCACACAGATACGCAGTATTTT

j_gene: TRBJ2-7
d_gene: -
abundance: -
v_gene: TRBV21-1
CDR3aa: CASSTSGNRGHYEQYF
CDR3nt: TGTGCCAGCAGCACAAGCGGTAACAGGGGGCACTACGAGCAGTACTTC

j_gene: TRBJ2-6
d_gene: -
abundance: -
v_gene: TRBV7-9
CDR3aa: CSSSLMSGSGANVLTF
CDR3nt: TGTTCCAGCAGCTTAATGTCGGGGTCTGGGGCCAACGTCCTGACTTTC

j_gene: TRBJ1-2
d_gene: TRBD1
abundance: -
v_gene: TRBV5-6
CDR3aa: CASSKMTGMGANYGYTF
CDR3nt: TGTGCCAGCAGCAAGATGACAGGGATGGGGGCTAACTATGGCTACACCTTC

j_gene: TRBJ2-7
d_gene: TRBD2
abundance: -
v_gene: TRBV11-1
CDR3aa: CASSLAAGGPYEQYF
CDR3nt: TGTGCCAGCAGCTTAGCAGCGGGAGGTCCCTACGAGCAGTACTTC

j_gene: TRBJ1-1
d_gene: -
abundance: -
v_gene: TRBV30
CDR3aa: CAWSRTGTEAFF
CDR3nt: TGTGCCTGGAGTCGCACAGGGACTGAAGCTTTCTTT

j_gene: TRBJ1-3
d_gene: -
abundance: -
v_gene: TRBV7-9
CDR3aa: CASSHPGRGATIYF
CDR3nt: TGTGCCAGCAGCCACCCGGGTCGGGGGGCAACCATATATTTT

j_gene: TRBJ1-3
d_gene: -
abundance: -
v_gene: TRBV6-1
CDR3aa: CASRTSGNTIYF
CDR3nt: TGTGCCAGCAGGACTAGCGGGAACACCATATATTTT

j_gene: TRBJ2-7
d_gene: TRBD2
abundance: once
v_gene: TRBV9
CDR3aa: CASSVEGGGTYEQYF
CDR3nt: TGTGCCAGCAGCGTAGAGGGCGGGGGGACCTACGAGCAGTACTTC

j_gene: TRBJ2-3
d_gene: TRBD2
abundance: -
v_gene: TRBV5-6
CDR3aa: CASSELAGPSTDTQYF
CDR3nt: TGTGCCAGCAGCGAACTAGCGGGACCTAGCACAGATACGCAGTATTTT

j_gene: TRBJ1-5
d_gene: -
abundance: once
v_gene: TRBV7-9
CDR3aa: CASSLERNQPQHF
CDR3nt: TGTGCCAGCAGCTTAGAGAGGAACCAGCCCCAGCATTTT